Following are 18 T cell receptor beta chains from one sample sequenced in a study of beta chain features in type 1 diabetes. No antigen is known for these receptors. Whole-study results and caveats: Within each of all four CD4+ subsets, Type 1 diabetes patients had TCRB CDR3s that were moderately but significantly shorter.

cDNA synthesis used the whole RNA isolate, giving expressed TCRB sequences. Clones were read by immunoSEQ multiplex PCR, and TCRdb kept only the in-frame ones, dropping some. In the table there are about 640,000 clones, 9.5% to 15% of which are singletons. Sequencing was performed on naive CD4+ T cells from blood. The receptors here all came from a man aged 30 to 45 with type 1 diabetes.

This chain joins TRBV5-1 and TRBJ2-7; D may correspond to TRBD1 or TRBD2 (5 bases each). This CDR3 is built from 15 residues. The ends were cut back, 0 bases at V and 3 bases at J, with 13 bases in the middle. The germline gives CDR1 SGHRS, CDR2 YFSETQ. CDR3 residues: CASSLAEGLNYEQYF. The DNA of the CDR3 is TGCGCCAGCAGCTTGGCAGAGGGGTTGAACTACGAGCAGTACTTC.

V gene TRBV12-5 combines with J gene TRBJ2-3; a possible D gene is TRBD2 (7 bases). V lost 6 bases and J 0 bases, leaving 16 bases between the germline ends. The CDR3 has 16 amino acids. The germline V gene has CDR1 LGHNT and CDR2 FRNRAP. CDR3 nucleotide sequence: TGTGCTAGTGGCCGGGGGGCCTCTTCTAGCACAGATACGCAGTATTTT. It encodes CASGRGASSSTDTQYF.

The chain combines TRBV25-1 with TRBJ1-4, with TRBD1 identical over 7 bases. The CDR3 covers 12 residues. CDR1 is MGHDK, CDR2 SYGVNS, per germline. Trimming cost V 8 bases and J 6 bases; bases outside gene matches: 3. As DNA, the CDR3 is TGTGCCAGCCGACAGGGTGATGAAAAACTGTTTTTT. This gives the protein CASRQGDEKLFF.

The chain employs TRBV6-5 and TRBJ1-2; TRBD1 might be the D (5 bases). The V end was cut by 7 bases, the J end by 5 bases, with 14 bases between. Germline lookup yields CDR1 MNHEY and CDR2 SVGAGI. The CDR3 is made up of 13 amino acids. CDR3 DNA: TGTGCCAGCACACCCGAGAGGGGTTATGGCTACACCTTC. It codes for CASTPERGYGYTF.

This clone showed up just a few times. This chain's CDR3 is CAISLGGSGHSGANVLTF. CDR3 DNA: TGTGCCATCAGCCTTGGAGGTTCAGGACACTCTGGGGCCAACGTCCTGACTTTC. This chain joins TRBV10-3 and TRBJ2-6; D could derive from TRBD1 or TRBD2 (5 bases each). The CDR3 contains 18 residues. Looked up from germline, CDR1 is ENHRY and CDR2 is SYGVKD. V lost 6 bases and J lost 0, with 18 bases in between.

This chain links TRBV7-2 with TRBJ2-7, with D maybe TRBD1 (5 bases). Looked up from germline, CDR1 is SGHTA and CDR2 is FQGNSA. This CDR3 region has 15 residues. V lost 5 bases and J lost 5, with 19 bases in between. The CDR3 sequence is CASSPGRGHSDEQYF. The DNA for the CDR3 is TGTGCCAGCAGCCCAGGGCGTGGACATTCCGACGAGCAGTACTTC.

This clone turned up a few times. The sample has other DNA sequences that encode this CDR3 too. The rearrangement links TRBV29-1 to TRBJ1-2; D unclear. The CDR3 length is 12 residues. V was cut by 4 bases and J by 4 bases, with 10 bases left in between. Germline CDR1 SQVTM, CDR2 ANQGSEA. In nucleotides, the CDR3 is TGCAGCGTTGCAGCAGAACCCTATGGCTACACCTTC. This encodes CSVAAEPYGYTF. Full variable domain (missing parts from reference TRBV29-1 and TRBJ1-2): SAVISQKPSRDICQRGTSLTIQCQVDSQVTMMFWYRQQPGQSLTLIATANQGSEATYESGFVIDKFPISRPNLTFSTLTVSNMSPEDSSIYLCSVAAEPYGYTFGSGTRLTVV.

This clone was counted a few times. J is TRBJ2-1 and V is TRBV6-1, with D possibly matching TRBD1 (5 bases). This CDR3 comprises 17 residues. V dropped 2 bases and J dropped 2 bases, with 16 bases sitting between them. Germline V lookup: CDR1 MNHNS, CDR2 SASEGT. DNA for the CDR3: TGTGCCAGCAGTGAACCCCGAAGGGGTGCAACCTACAATGAGCAGTTCTTC. Its translation is CASSEPRRGATYNEQFF.

The chain carries TRBV4-1 and TRBJ1-2; no definite D call. Trimming shortened V by 0 bases and J by 7 bases, and 18 bases separated the two germline ends. The CDR3 runs to 16 residues. From germline, CDR1 is MGHRA and CDR2 YSYEKL. CDR3 DNA: TGCGCCAGCAGCCAAGAAGAACCGGGTAACGCTATTGGCTACACCTTC. Translated: CASSQEEPGNAIGYTF.

The CDR3 sequence: CASSSQGSSYNSPLHF. CDR3 sequence (DNA): TGTGCCAGCTCATCTCAGGGGTCCTCCTATAATTCACCCCTCCACTTT. The chain joins TRBV18 to TRBJ1-6, with D maybe TRBD1 (6 bases). Germline-derived CDR1 and CDR2 are KGHSH and LQKENI. Between the trimmed V and J ends, which lost 5 bases and 0 bases, there was a span of 11 bases. CDR3 length equals 16 residues.

This chain uses TRBV7-9 with TRBJ2-1; weak D call: TRBD1 (6 bases). With 3 bases removed from V and 3 bases from J, the gap between germline ends came to 12 bases. CDR1 is SEHNR, CDR2 FQNEAQ, per germline (reference sequence). The CDR3 sequence is 15 residues long. CDR3 nucleotide sequence: TGTGCCAGCAGCTTCGACTGGGACAACTACAATGAGCAGTTCTTC. It specifies CASSFDWDNYNEQFF.

This clone has just a few counts. The chain couples TRBV5-1 to TRBJ2-1, with 11 bases matching TRBD2. V shed 4 bases, J shed 7 bases, and the junction held 7 bases outside the gene matches. The CDR3 covers 15 residues. CDR1 is SGHRS, CDR2 YFSETQ, per germline. CDR3 region: CASSLASGGINEQFF. The CDR3 bases are TGCGCCAGCAGCCTGGCTAGCGGGGGGATTAATGAGCAGTTCTTC. The whole variable domain, filled in from reference TRBV5-1 and TRBJ2-1, reads KAGVTQTPRYLIKTRGQQVTLSCSPISGHRSVSWYQQTPGQGLQFLFEYFSETQRNKGNFPGRFSGRQFSNSRSEMNVSTLELGDSALYLCASSLASGGINEQFFGPGTRLTVL.

The chain employs TRBV4-3 and TRBJ2-7; D may be TRBD1 or TRBD2 (6 bases each). Deletions cut 1 base from V and 4 bases from J, with 14 bases between. The CDR3 has 15 amino acids. Germline CDR1 LGHNA, CDR2 YSLEER. CDR3 protein: CASSQGGGPGYEQYF. The CDR3 DNA reads as TGCGCCAGCAGCCAAGGAGGGGGGCCCGGGTACGAGCAGTACTTC.

J is TRBJ1-5 and V is TRBV30, with D possibly matching TRBD1 (5 bases). V dropped 2 bases and J dropped 0 bases, with 20 bases sitting between them. CDR1 and CDR2 (germline): GTSNPN, SVGIG (reference sequence). This CDR3 comprises 18 residues. The DNA of the CDR3 is TGTGCCTGGAGTACCCGACAGTTCCCGGACGATAGCAATCAGCCCCAGCATTTT. Translated, it gives CAWSTRQFPDDSNQPQHF.

This clone was detected a few times. This chain joins TRBV7-8 and TRBJ1-1, with TRBD1 matching 7 bases. CDR1 is SGHVS, CDR2 FQNEAQ, per germline. The junction had 9 bases not matched to a gene; V was cut back by 7 bases and J by 4 bases. The CDR3 consists of 14 residues. CDR3 nucleotides: TGTGCCAGCATCCTTTACAGGGGAAGCACTGAAGCTTTCTTT. The encoded protein is CASILYRGSTEAFF.

V gene TRBV27 combines with J gene TRBJ2-1; TRBD1 aligns across 11 bases. The V gene's germline CDR1 is MNHEY and CDR2 SMNVEV (reference sequence). This CDR3 spans 17 amino acids. V gave up 5 bases and J gave up 2 bases; unmatched junction bases: 8. The CDR3 protein is CASSTGRGQGAYNEQFF. The CDR3 DNA is TGTGCCAGCAGTACCGGGCGGGGACAGGGGGCCTACAATGAGCAGTTCTTC.

The V gene is TRBV5-1, the J gene TRBJ1-2; no clear D. V lost 0 bases to trimming and J lost 5 bases, with 14 bases between them. The CDR3 length is 15 residues. Per the germline V gene, CDR1 is SGHRS and CDR2 is YFSETQ. This CDR3 is CASSLAWEVKYGYTF. CDR3 sequence (DNA): TGCGCCAGCAGCTTGGCCTGGGAGGTGAAGTATGGCTACACCTTC.

This clone was observed a handful of times. The V gene is TRBV29-1, the J gene TRBJ2-1, with 8 bases identical to TRBD2. The CDR3 runs to 13 residues. The junction had 9 bases not matched to a gene; V was cut back by 7 bases and J by 7 bases. From germline, CDR1 is SQVTM and CDR2 ANQGSEA. Here the CDR3 reads CSALGGGWNEQFF. The DNA for the CDR3 is TGCAGCGCCCTGGGCGGGGGGTGGAATGAGCAGTTCTTC.